These 2 T cell receptor beta chains came from one sample sequenced in a study of shared clonotypes between healthy human individuals. The method was immunoSEQ multiplex PCR; TCRdb's version includes in-frame clones alone and lacks a portion of them. The sample consists of about 2 million clones, roughly 94% of them appearing once. Material: naive CD4+ T cells sorted from blood. Noted subset: CD45RA+ positively selected. These receptor sequences come from a man in his late teens or twenties in good health.

This sequence joins TRBV6-5 and TRBJ2-1; 12 bases are a match to TRBD2. This CDR3 contains 15 residues. Germline CDR1 is MNHEY and CDR2 is SVGAGI. Trimming removed 4 bases from V and 4 bases from J; junction bases left unmatched: 2. The CDR3 DNA reads as TGTGCCAGCAGTTCTAGCGGGAGGGTGTACAATGAGCAGTTCTTC. Its translation is CASSSSGRVYNEQFF.

The chain combines TRBV2 with TRBJ1-1; maybe TRBD1 (5 bases). The V end lost 9 bases, the J end lost 0 bases, and 17 bases lay between the germline ends. The CDR3 covers 15 residues. The germline V gene encodes CDR1 SNHLY and CDR2 FYNNEI. The CDR3 nucleotides read TGTGCCAGTGTTTCGGGACCCAACATGAACACTGAAGCTTTCTTT. It specifies CASVSGPNMNTEAFF.